A selection of T cell receptor beta chains follows, all from one sample in a study of blood T cell repertoires in COVID-19. Only in-frame clones appear in the TCRdb table, and some are missing; sequencing was by immunoSEQ multiplex PCR. The repertoire holds about 250,000 clones, approximately 83% seen once, with approximately 4.8% in the top ten. The material sequenced was peripheral blood. These receptors originate from a man aged 45-65 years with active or convalescent COVID-19. CDR3s include the opening cysteine and the closing phenylalanine or tryptophan. Each record gives: J gene, V gene, clone size, D gene, CDR3 protein, CDR3 DNA. A D gene is named only where the DNA matches it firmly. Clone size is shown for a subset of rows, as once, few, many or a class of expanded clone.

>TRBJ1-1|TRBV19|-|-
CASGLGGANTEAFF
TGTGCCAGTGGGCTGGGGGGGGCGAACACTGAAGCTTTCTTT
>TRBJ1-6|TRBV6-5|-|-
CASKWQGDSPLHF
TGTGCCAGCAAGTGGCAGGGTGATTCACCCCTCCACTTT
>TRBJ1-2|TRBV30|-|TRBD1
CAWSFARGSYGYTF
TGTGCCTGGAGTTTTGCCAGGGGGAGCTATGGCTACACCTTC
>TRBJ1-1|TRBV2|-|-
CASSKEATEAFF
TGTGCCAGCAGTAAGGAGGCCACTGAAGCTTTCTTT
>TRBJ2-3|TRBV5-1|-|TRBD2
CASSLDAGLAVDTQYF
TGCGCCAGCAGCTTGGATGCGGGACTAGCGGTAGATACGCAGTATTTT
>TRBJ1-6|TRBV15|few|-
CATSRWLNSPLHF
TGTGCCACCAGCAGATGGCTTAATTCACCCCTCCACTTT
>TRBJ2-5|TRBV5-5|once|-
CASSLISGNQETQYF
TGTGCCAGCAGCTTGATCTCAGGGAACCAAGAGACCCAGTACTTC
>TRBJ2-7|TRBV5-6|-|TRBD2
CASSPGLAGANEQYF
TGTGCCAGCAGCCCGGGACTAGCGGGTGCCAACGAGCAGTACTTC
>TRBJ1-5|TRBV5-5|-|-
CASSSQTGTHQPQHF
TGTGCCAGCAGTTCCCAAACAGGGACCCATCAGCCCCAGCATTTT
>TRBJ1-6|TRBV30|-|TRBD1
CACLRDRAENSPLHF
TGTGCCTGCCTCCGGGACAGGGCGGAAAATTCACCCCTCCACTTT
>TRBJ2-2|TRBV6-1|-|-
CASSEASGGELFF
TGTGCCAGCAGTGAAGCTTCGGGCGGGGAGCTGTTTTTT
>TRBJ1-1|TRBV27|once|-
CASSVSDKWSTEAFF
TGTGCCAGCAGTGTGTCGGACAAATGGTCCACTGAAGCTTTCTTT
>TRBJ1-3|TRBV7-9|few|TRBD1
CASSGDRELFSGNTIYF
TGTGCCAGCAGCGGGGACAGGGAACTCTTCTCTGGAAACACCATATATTTT
>TRBJ2-5|TRBV7-2|-|TRBD2
CASSPLTSVQETQYF
TGTGCCAGCAGCCCTCTCACTAGCGTCCAAGAGACCCAGTACTTC
>TRBJ1-6|TRBV6-2/TRBV6-3|once|TRBD1
CASSYAQGEVEGSPLHF
TGTGCCAGCAGTTACGCGCAGGGGGAGGTGGAAGGATCACCCCTCCACTTT
>TRBJ1-4|TRBV7-2|-|-
CASSLANSHEKLFF
TGTGCCAGCAGCTTAGCGAACAGTCATGAAAAACTGTTTTTT
>TRBJ1-5|TRBV5-8|-|-
CASSLFGGLKPQHF
TGTGCCAGCAGCCTTTTCGGAGGGTTGAAGCCCCAGCATTTT
>TRBJ2-6|TRBV10-3|-|-
CAISEGRGSTGANVLTF
TGTGCCATCAGTGAGGGGAGGGGGTCTACTGGGGCCAACGTCCTGACTTTC
>TRBJ1-5|TRBV19|-|-
CASSQDNSNQPQHF
TGTGCCAGTAGCCAGGACAATAGCAATCAGCCCCAGCATTTT
>TRBJ1-1|TRBV6-5|once|-
CASGEGRVTEAFF
TGTGCCAGCGGGGAGGGGCGCGTCACTGAAGCTTTCTTT
>TRBJ2-7|TRBV10-3|-|TRBD1
CAISERQGPEQYF
TGTGCCATCAGTGAAAGACAGGGTCCCGAGCAGTACTTC
>TRBJ1-6|TRBV6-4|-|-
CASSAGNNSPLHF
TGTGCCAGCAGTGCAGGGAATAATTCACCCCTCCACTTT
>TRBJ2-6|TRBV6-5|-|-
CASSYSSGGANVLTF
TGTGCCAGCAGTTACTCGAGCGGTGGGGCCAACGTCCTGACTTTC
>TRBJ1-6|TRBV5-4|few|-
CASSLGTVGNSPLHF
TGTGCCAGCAGCTTAGGCACAGTTGGTAATTCACCCCTCCACTTT